This is a list of T cell receptor beta chains from one sample in a study of tumor-infiltrating lymphocytes in primary liver carcinoma. Each CDR3 protein gets one entry after TCRdb re-called the multiplex PCR reads with MiXCR. The table records 95,000 to 100,000 distinct CDR3 sequences, about 63% of them present only once. Sample: liver tumor tissue from sampling region 2. The receptors here all came from a woman aged 55-70 years with primary liver carcinoma and hepatitis B virus infection. The CDR3 runs from the conserved cysteine through the conserved F or W. D genes are given only for firm matches. Where a row states a size, it is once, few, many or the class of an expanded clone; other rows omit it.

D	V	J	size	length	CDR3	DNA
-	TRBV12-3/TRBV12-4	TRBJ2-3	many	14	CASSFGGNKDTQYF	TGTGCCAGCAGTTTTGGGGGGAACAAAGATACGCAGTATTTT
-	TRBV7-9	TRBJ2-4	-	14	CASSTGPRKNIQYF	TGTGCCAGCAGCACAGGGCCAAGAAAAAACATTCAGTACTTC
-	TRBV12-3/TRBV12-4	TRBJ1-1	-	14	CASTLGGLKGEALF	TGTGCCAGCACCCTCGGGGGCTTAAAGGGTGAAGCTTTATTT
-	TRBV11-2	TRBJ2-3	-	17	CVSSLAMGRRSTDARYF	TGTGTCAGCAGCTTAGCAATGGGGAGAAGGAGCACAGATGCGCGGTATTTT
TRBD2	TRBV11-2	TRBJ2-5	-	16	CASSPWTSGSRETQYF	TGTGCCAGCAGCCCATGGACCAGCGGGAGTAGAGAGACCCAGTACTTC
-	TRBV4-1	TRBJ2-3	-	15	CASSPIQPCTDTQYF	TGCGCCAGCAGCCCGATCCAGCCTTGCACAGATACGCAGTATTTT
-	TRBV6-2/TRBV6-3	TRBJ2-1	once	11	CASSYDYEQFF	TGTGCCAGCAGTTACGACTATGAGCAGTTCTTT
-	TRBV15	TRBJ2-1	few	14	CATEGWSGHNEQFF	TGTGCCACCGAGGGGTGGTCGGGACACAATGAGCAGTTCTTC
TRBD2	TRBV20-1	TRBJ2-3	-	16	CSAGGIGNLITDTQYF	TGCAGTGCGGGAGGGATCGGGAACTTAATCACAGATACGCAGTATTTT
TRBD2	TRBV29-1	TRBJ2-3	once	14	CSVEGGRRTDTQYF	TGCAGCGTGGAGGGCGGGAGAAGGACAGATACGCAGTATTTT
-	TRBV12-5	TRBJ2-2	-	15	CANGQGRINIGELFF	TGTGCTAATGGCCAGGGCAGAATTAACATCGGGGAGCTGTTTTTT
-	TRBV18	TRBJ2-1	-	17	CANSPSAGPSSYNEQFF	TGTGCCAACTCACCCTCGGCGGGGCCAAGCTCCTACAATGAGCAGTTCTTC
-	TRBV4-1	TRBJ1-5	few	15	CASSPPGYSNQPQHF	TGCGCCAGCAGCCCCCCGGGGTATAGCAATCAGCCCCAGCATTTT
-	TRBV10-2	TRBJ2-1	-	14	CASTAPQQSNEQLF	TGCGCCAGCACGGCTCCCCAACAGAGCAATGAGCAGCTCTTC
-	TRBV4-1	TRBJ2-7	-	15	CASNQTRGMGYEQYF	TGCGCCAGCAACCAGACCAGGGGTATGGGCTACGAACAGTACTTC